One and the same sample provided the 19 T cell receptor beta chains below, sequenced in a study of OX40 agonist ivuxolimab in advanced cancers. The protocol was immunoSEQ multiplex PCR, while the TCRdb copy is restricted to in-frame clones and leaves out a portion. The table has over 70,000 clones, 70% to 90% seen once. The material was CD4+ or CD8+ T cells sorted from blood, obtained in a trial of the OX40 agonist ivuxolimab. The receptors originated from an adult with an advanced solid tumor such as melanoma, head and neck, liver or kidney cancer.

A word on this clone: One end of the junction varies from germline; a read error may be responsible. The CDR3 spells CASSSRQNYLF. The CDR3 DNA reads as TGTGCCAGCAGTTCCCGGCAGAATTATCTCTTC. The chain recombines TRBV28 with TRBJ1-2, with D hard to call. Germline V lookup: CDR1 MDHEN, CDR2 SYDVKM. The CDR3 loop spans 11 amino acids.

This clone was found a few times. J is TRBJ2-7 and V is TRBV7-6; perhaps TRBD1 as D (5 bases). Between the trimmed V and J ends, which lost 3 bases and 9 bases, there was a span of 15 bases. The germline V gene has CDR1 SGHVS and CDR2 FNYEAQ. This CDR3 region has 13 residues. DNA of the CDR3: TGTGCCAGCAGCTTGGCCGGGCCCAGGGCGCAGTACTTC. This translates into CASSLAGPRAQYF.

The chain carries TRBV27 and TRBJ2-3; 9 positions match TRBD1. This CDR3 contains 16 residues. Germline-derived CDR1 and CDR2 are MNHEY and SMNVEV (reference sequence). V shed 7 bases, J shed 6 bases, and the junction held 14 bases outside the gene matches. The DNA for the CDR3 is TGTGCCAGCACCCAGCTCGGGACAGGGAAAGGGGATACGCAGTATTTT. Residues: CASTQLGTGKGDTQYF.

The sample holds one count of this clone. The rearrangement uses TRBV5-4 and TRBJ2-7; no clear D gene. CDR1 SGHNT and CDR2 YYREEE come from the germline V gene (reference sequence). This CDR3 has 12 residues. V gave up 4 bases and J gave up 6 bases, with 11 bases separating them. The CDR3 loop is CASSTSGGEQYF. CDR3 sequence (DNA): TGTGCCAGCAGCACGTCTGGTGGCGAGCAGTACTTC.

The CDR3 DNA follows: TGTGCCAGCAGCCTCCGGGACAGCTTAGGGCGCGGTCGAGAGGACTATGGCTACACCTTC. Translation: CASSLRDSLGRGREDYGYTF. The chain couples TRBV11-3 to TRBJ1-2, with 7 bases matching TRBD1. The CDR3 has 20 residues. Germline values: CDR1 SGHNT, CDR2 YENEEA. V gave up 5 bases and J gave up 3 bases; unmatched junction bases: 24. The full variable domain, with the rest looked up from reference TRBV11-3 and TRBJ1-2, is EAGVVQSPRYKIIEKKQPVAFWCNPISGHNTLYWYLQNLGQGPELLIRYENEEAVDDSQLPKDRFSAERLKGVDSTLKIQPAELGDSAVYLCASSLRDSLGRGREDYGYTFGSGTRLTVV.

This chain connects TRBV5-1 to TRBJ2-4; maybe TRBD2 (6 bases). With 0 bases removed from V and 2 bases from J, the gap between germline ends came to 15 bases. Per the germline V gene, CDR1 is SGHRS and CDR2 is YFSETQ. This CDR3 comprises 17 residues. As DNA, the CDR3 is TGCGCCAGCAGCTTGGCGGGGCAGGGAGGTACCAAAAACATTCAGTACTTC. This translates into CASSLAGQGGTKNIQYF.

The V call is TRBV5-6, the J call TRBJ1-1, with D possibly TRBD1 on 6 matching bases. V was clipped by 5 bases and J by 7 bases, with 12 bases between them. CDR1 and CDR2 (germline): SGHDT, YYEEEE. The CDR3 is 12 residues long. Here the CDR3 reads CASRNDRFEAFF. Written as DNA, the CDR3 is TGTGCCAGCAGAAACGACAGGTTTGAAGCTTTCTTT.

A single count supports this clone. The V call is TRBV12-5, the J call TRBJ1-2, with D unclear. CDR3 length: 13 amino acids. With 7 bases removed from V and 3 bases from J, the gap between germline ends came to 12 bases. Germline CDR1 reads LGHNT; CDR2 reads FRNRAP. Here the CDR3 DNA reads TGTGCTAGTGACCGCCCCGGGGACTATGGCTACACCTTC. Protein sequence: CASDRPGDYGYTF.

The chain joins TRBV6-6 to TRBJ2-7; no clear D gene. The germline V and J ends were trimmed by 0 bases and 0 bases, with 6 bases remaining between them. The CDR3 loop spans 14 amino acids. Germline CDR1 reads MNHNY; CDR2 reads SVGAGI (reference sequence). CDR3 residues: CASSYSGLSYEQYF. The DNA for the CDR3 is TGTGCCAGCAGTTACTCAGGCCTCTCCTACGAGCAGTACTTC.

The chain couples TRBV5-1 to TRBJ2-5; D not resolved. The CDR3 spans 13 residues. V lost 4 bases and J lost 0, with 7 bases in between. Looked up from germline, CDR1 is SGHRS and CDR2 is YFSETQ. CDR3 sequence (DNA): TGCGCCAGCAGCCCCGAGTACCAAGAGACCCAGTACTTC. It codes for CASSPEYQETQYF.

This clone was seen a single time. This chain uses TRBV6-1 with TRBJ2-2; D might be TRBD1 (6 bases). Germline CDR1 and CDR2: MNHNS and SASEGT. The CDR3 length is 15 residues. Trimming shortened V by 6 bases and J by 1 base, and 12 bases separated the two germline ends. This CDR3 reads CASRQGWGNTGELFF. CDR3 nucleotide sequence: TGTGCCAGCAGGCAGGGGTGGGGGAACACCGGGGAGCTGTTTTTT.

The V call is TRBV4-3, the J call TRBJ1-2; D not certain. Trimming cost V 0 bases and J 8 bases, with 10 bases left between them. Germline CDR1 reads LGHNA; CDR2 reads YSLEER. This CDR3 contains 13 residues. CDR3 residues: CASSQEGALGYTF. As DNA, the CDR3 is TGCGCCAGCAGCCAAGAAGGCGCCTTGGGCTACACCTTC.

This clone occurred a few times. The rearrangement uses TRBV2 and TRBJ2-4, with D possibly being TRBD1 (5 bases). CDR3 size: 13 residues. Germline CDR1 SNHLY, CDR2 FYNNEI. Trimming cost V 7 bases and J 3 bases, with 10 bases left between them. The CDR3 region has the DNA TGTGCCAGCATGGGGCTCCACAAAAACATTCAGTACTTC. Translation gives CASMGLHKNIQYF.

This chain connects TRBV6-6 to TRBJ2-5; D possibly corresponds to TRBD1 (7 bases). Germline V gene data show CDR1 as MNHNY and CDR2 as SVGAGI (reference sequence). V was pared by 4 bases and J by 5 bases, with 17 bases between. The CDR3 length is 15 residues. The DNA of the CDR3 is TGTGCCAGCAGTTCCACAGAGGGGGCGGGGGAGACCCAGTACTTC. Encoded protein: CASSSTEGAGETQYF.

The chain has TRBV27 and TRBJ2-7; no definite D call. This CDR3 spans 12 amino acids. V was cut by 6 bases and J by 5 bases, with 11 bases left in between. From germline, CDR1 is MNHEY and CDR2 SMNVEV (reference sequence). The chain's CDR3 is CASSSPVHEQYF. The CDR3 nucleotides are TGTGCCAGCAGCTCCCCGGTCCACGAGCAGTACTTC.

This sequence joins TRBV5-1 and TRBJ2-2, with D perhaps TRBD1 or TRBD2 (5 bases each). Germline assignment: CDR1 SGHRS and CDR2 YFSETQ. The V end was cut by 1 base, the J end by 2 bases, with 12 bases between. The CDR3 loop spans 16 amino acids. CDR3 sequence reads: CASSLMGPHNTGELFF. The CDR3 region has the DNA TGCGCCAGCAGCTTGATGGGACCCCATAACACCGGGGAGCTGTTTTTT.

The V call is TRBV10-1, the J call TRBJ1-2; 9 bases agree with TRBD1. This CDR3 region has 14 residues. V trimming: 0 bases; J trimming: 8 bases; junction bases outside the gene matches: 4. Germline-derived CDR1 and CDR2 are WNHNN and SYGVQD (reference sequence). The CDR3 is CASSESGTGSGYTF. CDR3 DNA: TGCGCCAGCAGTGAGTCCGGGACAGGGAGCGGCTACACCTTC.

V is TRBV6-1 and J is TRBJ1-2; 10 bases align to TRBD1. CDR3 size: 14 residues. V shed 6 bases and J 5 bases; nucleotides not matched to a gene: 6. Germline assignment: CDR1 MNHNS and CDR2 SASEGT. The CDR3 is CASRDRGRNYGYTF. The CDR3 DNA reads TGTGCCAGCAGGGACAGGGGGAGAAATTATGGCTACACCTTC.

The chain joins TRBV7-9 to TRBJ2-2; 9 bases agree with TRBD1. Trimming took 5 bases from V and 2 from J; bases not matched to a gene: 12. The CDR3 extends over 18 amino acids. CDR1 and CDR2 (germline): SEHNR, FQNEAQ (reference sequence). CDR3 nucleotide sequence: TGTGCCAGCAGCGCCCCCGGGACAGGGCCCTTAAACACCGGGGAGCTGTTTTTT. Its translation is CASSAPGTGPLNTGELFF.